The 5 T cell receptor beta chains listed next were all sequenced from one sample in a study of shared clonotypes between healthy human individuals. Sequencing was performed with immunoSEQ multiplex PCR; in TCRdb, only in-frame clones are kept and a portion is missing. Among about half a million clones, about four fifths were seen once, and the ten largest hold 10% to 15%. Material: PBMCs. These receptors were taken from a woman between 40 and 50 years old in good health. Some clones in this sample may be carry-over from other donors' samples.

CDR3 coding DNA: TGCGCCAGCAGCTATGGACATAACACTGAAGCTTTCTTT. This encodes CASSYGHNTEAFF. The J gene is TRBJ1-1, the V gene TRBV5-1, with D possibly matching TRBD1 (5 bases). Germline V gene sequence: CDR1 SGHRS, CDR2 YFSETQ. Deletions cut 3 bases from V and 2 bases from J, with 8 bases between. CDR3 length: 13 amino acids.

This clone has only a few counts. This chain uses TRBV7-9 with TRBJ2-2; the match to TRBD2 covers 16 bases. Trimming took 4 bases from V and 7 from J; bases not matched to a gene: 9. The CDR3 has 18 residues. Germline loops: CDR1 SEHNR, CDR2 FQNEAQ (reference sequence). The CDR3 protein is CASSSGTSGRALVGELFF. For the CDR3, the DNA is TGTGCCAGCAGCTCCGGGACTAGCGGGAGGGCCTTGGTCGGGGAGCTGTTTTTT.

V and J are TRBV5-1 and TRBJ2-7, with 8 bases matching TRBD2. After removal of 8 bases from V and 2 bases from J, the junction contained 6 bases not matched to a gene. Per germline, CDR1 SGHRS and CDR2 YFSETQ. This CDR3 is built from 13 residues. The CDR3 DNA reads TGCGCCAGTTCGGGGGGGCCCCCCTACGAGCAGTACTTC. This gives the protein CASSGGPPYEQYF.

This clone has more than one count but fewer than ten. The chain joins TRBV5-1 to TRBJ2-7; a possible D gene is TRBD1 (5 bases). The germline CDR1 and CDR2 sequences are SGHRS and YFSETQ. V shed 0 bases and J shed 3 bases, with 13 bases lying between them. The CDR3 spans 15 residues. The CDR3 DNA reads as TGCGCCAGCAGCTTGGGACCCCAGGACATCTACGAGCAGTACTTC. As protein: CASSLGPQDIYEQYF. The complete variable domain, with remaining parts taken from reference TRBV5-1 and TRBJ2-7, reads KAGVTQTPRYLIKTRGQQVTLSCSPISGHRSVSWYQQTPGQGLQFLFEYFSETQRNKGNFPGRFSGRQFSNSRSEMNVSTLELGDSALYLCASSLGPQDIYEQYFGPGTRLTVT.

The CDR3 region is CASSFLPGNEQYF. The CDR3 DNA sequence: TGTGCCAGCAGCTTCCTTCCAGGCAACGAGCAGTACTTC. J is TRBJ2-7 and V is TRBV5-4; D unresolved. V lost 2 bases to trimming and J lost 5 bases, with 11 bases between them. This CDR3 has 13 amino acids. Germline-derived CDR1 and CDR2 are SGHNT and YYREEE (reference sequence).